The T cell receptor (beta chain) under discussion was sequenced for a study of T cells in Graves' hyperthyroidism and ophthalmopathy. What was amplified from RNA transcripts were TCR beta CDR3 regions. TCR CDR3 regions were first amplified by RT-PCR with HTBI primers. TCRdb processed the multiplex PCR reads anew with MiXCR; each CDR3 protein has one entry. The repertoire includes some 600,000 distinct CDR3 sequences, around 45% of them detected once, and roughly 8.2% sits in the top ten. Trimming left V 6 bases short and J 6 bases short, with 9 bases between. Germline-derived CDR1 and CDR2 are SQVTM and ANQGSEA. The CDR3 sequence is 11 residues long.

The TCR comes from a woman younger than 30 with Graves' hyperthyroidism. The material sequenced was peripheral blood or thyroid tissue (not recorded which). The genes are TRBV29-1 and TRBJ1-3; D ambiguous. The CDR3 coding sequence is TGCAGCGTGGTCTGGGAAAACACCATATATTTT. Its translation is CSVVWENTIYF.